This T cell receptor (beta chain) came from a study of PD-1 blockade in mismatch repair-deficient tumors. The V end lost 2 bases, the J end lost 2 bases, and 10 bases lay between the germline ends. The length of the CDR3 is 14 residues. CDR1 and CDR2 from the germline V gene are SEHNR and FQNEAQ (reference sequence). TCRs were sequenced from a few patients responding to pembrolizumab. TCRdb's copy holds only in-frame clones and misses some; the assay was immunoSEQ multiplex PCR. The data hold roughly 49,000 clones, with 65% to 80% observed a single time. The specimen comprised PBMCs, sampled before pembrolizumab treatment. The chain employs TRBV7-9 and TRBJ2-7, with a weak D call TRBD1 (5 bases). The TCR was taken from an adult with mismatch repair-deficient cancer. The CDR3 reads CASSLLTGAYEQYF. The CDR3 nucleotides read TGTGCCAGCAGCTTACTTACAGGCGCCTACGAGCAGTACTTC.